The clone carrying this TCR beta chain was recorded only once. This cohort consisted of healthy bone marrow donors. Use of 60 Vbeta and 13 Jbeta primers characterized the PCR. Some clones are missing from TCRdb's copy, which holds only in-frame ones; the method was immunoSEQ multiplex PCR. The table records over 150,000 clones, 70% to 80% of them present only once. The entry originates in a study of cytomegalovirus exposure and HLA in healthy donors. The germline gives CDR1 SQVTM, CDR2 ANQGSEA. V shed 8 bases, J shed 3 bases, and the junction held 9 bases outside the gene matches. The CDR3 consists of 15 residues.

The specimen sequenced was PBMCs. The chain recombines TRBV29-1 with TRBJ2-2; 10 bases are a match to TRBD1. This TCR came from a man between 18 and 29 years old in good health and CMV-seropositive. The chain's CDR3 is CSSRGGTGDTGELFF. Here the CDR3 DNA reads TGCAGCTCACGTGGGGGGACAGGGGACACCGGGGAGCTGTTTTTT.